Listed below are T cell receptor beta chains from one sample, sequenced in a study of cytotoxic CD8 clonotypes in ibrutinib-treated CLL. Assay: immunoSEQ multiplex PCR; the TCRdb copy retains only in-frame clones and omits some. The sample holds around 97,000 clones; around 73% are singletons and the top ten take 25% to 40%. The material sequenced was PBMCs, taken after 12 months of ibrutinib treatment. Every receptor here comes from a human donor with chronic lymphocytic leukemia. Both conserved end residues are part of each CDR3.

v_call cdr3_aa
TRBV5-1 CASSLDWRRSGVTEAFF
TRBV6-1 CASSRGDNNEQFF
TRBV6-6 CASRPGGLGEKLFF
TRBV4-2 CASSLAFGTSNEQFF
TRBV19 CASTDRGGTDTQYF
TRBV27 CASSFTSGGTDTQYF
TRBV6-4 CASSPTGGDQPQHF
TRBV16 CASSQLATKETQYF
TRBV2 CASSIGQYNEQFF
TRBV6-5 CASTLGGSGAFF
TRBV19 CASSGTGDNSPLHF
TRBV15 CATSRALGSTDTQYF
TRBV6-6 CASSSSGGLDTQYF
TRBV27 CASSLSTRAGSPLHF
TRBV5-8 CASSLPAASTDTQYF
TRBV7-2 CASSGGGSRDTQYF
TRBV5-4 CASSRTGVYGYTF
TRBV5-1 CASSLEGGQETQYF
TRBV9 CASSSSGGGVADTQYF
TRBV9 CASSSIPTEEQYF
TRBV25-1 CASSAAGNRKNTEAFF
TRBV6-6 CASSGTSGGANEQFF
TRBV30 CAWRAAGTSPLHF
TRBV7-9 CASSIEGQPQHF
TRBV9 CASIPGVRHYNEQFF
TRBV7-2 CASSLETGRSSYEQYF
TRBV29-1 CSVEAGGTDTQYF
TRBV11-2 CASSWDGSSYEQYF
TRBV5-4 CASSSGGKANYGYTF
TRBV7-9 CASSRQGSNQPQHF
TRBV30 CAWSGPRRYTF
TRBV6-4 CASSVCQRKGAWGQPQHF
TRBV5-1 CASSLAGVHEQYF
TRBV23-1 CASSLDSGYNEQFF
TRBV14 CASSQGDRGRQETQYF
TRBV5-4 CASSSQGGNTIYF
TRBV5-6 CASSLALAVAYEQYF
TRBV5-4 CASSLANSGKDNEQFF
TRBV7-2 CASSLELGNSPLHF
TRBV7-3 CASSLESGGSYEQYF
TRBV9 CASSLRTSGTDTQYF
TRBV4-3 CASSQNFQETQYF
TRBV19 CASSIGLGSGETQYF
TRBV7-2 CASSSGIQETQYF
TRBV4-2 CASRLQEPNTGELFF
TRBV11-2 CASSGLAKNIQYF
TRBV5-4 CASSSTPGRDTEAFF
TRBV4-3 CASSQDLQAPYNYGYTF